This TCR beta chain was sequenced for a study of lung T cells in sarcoidosis with Löfgren's syndrome. Study-level findings and limits: In alpha-beta pairs, TRAV12-1 favored TRBV2, and their CDR3s were homologous. Recognition of an unidentified sarcoidosis antigen was only suggested.

One entry per CDR3 protein, called by TCRdb with MiXCR from the reads. The data contain some 65,000 distinct CDR3 sequences, approximately 21% of them singletons. This clonotype was observed a handful of times. The antigen remains undetermined. The V end lost 4 bases, the J end lost 0 bases, and 13 bases lay between the germline ends. Germline V gene data show CDR1 as MDHEN and CDR2 as SYDVKM. There are 16 residues in the CDR3. This chain joins TRBV28 and TRBJ2-1; D gene uncertain. The sequenced sample consisted of CD4+ T cells from PBMCs. The sequence came from a human donor with sarcoidosis (Löfgren's syndrome or another form), or a control subject (not recorded which). For the CDR3, the DNA is TGTGCCAGCAGTTCCCCCGCGGCGAGCTCCTACAATGAGCAGTTCTTC. Protein sequence: CASSSPAASSYNEQFF.